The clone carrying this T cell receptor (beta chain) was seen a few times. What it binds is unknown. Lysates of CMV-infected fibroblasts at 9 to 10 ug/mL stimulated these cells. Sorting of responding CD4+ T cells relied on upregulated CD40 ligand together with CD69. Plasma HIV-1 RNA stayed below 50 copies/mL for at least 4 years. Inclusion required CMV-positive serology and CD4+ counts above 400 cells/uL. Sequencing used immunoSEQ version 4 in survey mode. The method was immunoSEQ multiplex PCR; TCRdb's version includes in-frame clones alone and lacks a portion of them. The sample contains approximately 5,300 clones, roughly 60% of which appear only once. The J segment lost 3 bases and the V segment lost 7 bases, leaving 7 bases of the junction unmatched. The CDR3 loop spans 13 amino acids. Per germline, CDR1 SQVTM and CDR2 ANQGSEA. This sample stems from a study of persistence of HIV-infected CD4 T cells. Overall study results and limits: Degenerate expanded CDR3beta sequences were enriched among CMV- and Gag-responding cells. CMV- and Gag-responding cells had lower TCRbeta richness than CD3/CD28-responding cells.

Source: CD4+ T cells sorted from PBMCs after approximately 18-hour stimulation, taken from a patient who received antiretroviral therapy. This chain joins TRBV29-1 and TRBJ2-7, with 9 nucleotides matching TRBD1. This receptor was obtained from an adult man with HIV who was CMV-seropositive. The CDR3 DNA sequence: TGCAGCGGGGGACAGGGCGAAAGCTACGAGCAGTACTTC. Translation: CSGGQGESYEQYF.